The entry below describes one T cell receptor (beta chain). This specimen comes from a study of technical replicates of blood from a few donors. TCRdb keeps only in-frame clones here, not all; method: immunoSEQ multiplex PCR. The sample includes some 94,000 clones, 90% to 96% of them seen just once. The CDR3 extends over 16 amino acids. Germline CDR1 is SGHRS and CDR2 is YFSETQ. Losses at the gene ends were 4 bases for V and 4 bases for J; bases not matched to a gene: 10. The rearrangement links TRBV5-1 to TRBJ2-3, with 9 nucleotides matching TRBD1. The sequenced material came from T cells isolated from PBMCs. The TCR comes from a human donor in good health. The CDR3 bases are TGCGCCAGCAGCGGTTGGGACAGGGAGGAGGCAGATACGCAGTATTTT. Translating it yields CASSGWDREEADTQYF.